The source of this TCR beta chain is a study of tumor-infiltrating lymphocytes in glioblastoma multiforme (dated by TCRdb to the late 2010s). About the investigation overall: The study tested whether intratumoral genomic heterogeneity fosters TIL diversity by jointly investigating somatic mutations, TIL diversity and immune response activity. Results the study describes overall, beyond this receptor: The authors noted that sorting T cells into functional subsets, which was not done in this study, would be a future improvement. Because T cells carry unequal numbers of TCR transcripts, RNA-based TCR sequencing may distort clone frequencies. Only one glioblastoma patient was included in the TCR and somatic mutation analysis, limiting generalizability.

The AllPrep DNA/RNA mini kit was used to purify genomic DNA and total RNA simultaneously from each of the approximately 9 tumor samples. Every RNA sample had an RNA integrity number above 6.5 and an OD 260/280 ratio above 1.9. The sample holds many counts of this clonotype. Which antigen it targets is not known. No qualities accompany the bases; no much larger clone lies one base away. The CDR3 contains 15 residues, cysteine and phenylalanine counted. Only the CDR3 DNA stays, 45 bases, in frame from base 1. CDR1 and CDR2 are read off the germline V gene as MNHEY and SVGAGI. The junction shows trimming of 0 bases on V and 5 bases on J, plus 14 bases between the germline ends. Using a modified ARM-PCR protocol with multiple V-beta primers and a C-beta primer, the team built TCRB libraries from RNA through three nested multiplex PCR rounds. ProtoScript II Reverse Transcriptase and a C-beta primer were used to synthesize TCRB-specific cDNA from around 0.48 ug total RNA. The description of the TCRB libraries did not include any unique molecular identifiers. The third PCR added barcodes and adapters over around 24 cycles with Deep VentR (exo-) polymerase, followed by gel purification of 250-500 bp bands. TCRB libraries were sequenced with 250 bp paired-end reads on an Illumina HiSeq 2500. From the authors' description of their analysis: Reads were cleaned with Trimmomatic, merged with FLASH, assigned V, D and J segments with MiGEC, and analyzed with VDJtools. Repertoire diversity was measured using the Shannon-Wiener diversity index, which was calculated with VDJtools. TCRdb redid the processing of the public reads, applying fastp at Q25 and MiXCR, and retained in-frame beta chains. Identical CDR3 proteins give one entry, which carries the most common genes and DNA. Here the V and J calls rest on TCRdb's processing, not on the authors' analysis. Within this sample are some 32,000 distinct CDR3 sequences, with approximately 60% of them counted one time only. Jointly, the top ten make up approximately 31% of the sample.

Specimen: brain tumor tissue. The chain employs TRBV6-5 and TRBJ2-7; the D match is possibly TRBD1 or TRBD2, with 5 bases aligned in each. This TCR was recovered from a male donor with glioblastoma. The CDR3 region has the sequence CASSYSGVGVDEQYF. In nucleotides, the sequence is TGTGCCAGCAGTTACTCGGGGGTAGGGGTTGACGAGCAGTACTTC.